These T cell receptor beta chains were read from a single sample in a study of blood T cell repertoires in COVID-19. The repertoire was sequenced with immunoSEQ multiplex PCR; TCRdb's copy has only in-frame clones and lacks some. The table lists hundreds of thousands of clones, roughly 90% of them singletons. The sequenced material came from peripheral blood. These receptors came from a woman aged 50 to 60 with active or convalescent COVID-19. Each CDR3 is given with its conserved first and last residue. D genes are given only for firm matches. For some rows the clone size is stated as once, few or many, or as a class when expanded; others skip it.

TGTGCCAGCAGCCAAGATGCGGGACGGTCTAATTCACCCCTCCACTTT	CASSQDAGRSNSPLHF	TRBJ1-6	-	TRBV4-2	-
TGCAGCGGCTCCGGGACAGGGGTCGGTGAAACTAATGAAAAACTGTTTTTT	CSGSGTGVGETNEKLFF	TRBJ1-4	TRBD1	TRBV29-1	-
TGCAGCGTTAAGGGACAGGTCATGAACACCGGGGAGCTGTTTTTT	CSVKGQVMNTGELFF	TRBJ2-2	TRBD1	TRBV29-1	-
TGTGCCAGCAGCCAGGGACAGGGGTCCGAGACCCAGTACTTC	CASSQGQGSETQYF	TRBJ2-5	TRBD1	TRBV7-2	-
TGCGCCAGCAGCTATAGAGGGGGAGAAGGCTACACCTTC	CASSYRGGEGYTF	TRBJ1-2	-	TRBV5-1	-
TGTGCCAGCAGTTTGCGGGAGAACACTGAAGCTTTCTTT	CASSLRENTEAFF	TRBJ1-1	-	TRBV2	few
TGTGCCTGGAGTAACTGGGGAGATACTGAAGCTTTCTTT	CAWSNWGDTEAFF	TRBJ1-1	-	TRBV30	-
TGTGCCAGCAGCTTACTAGCGGGAGGCCGTGGGTACGAGCAGTACTTC	CASSLLAGGRGYEQYF	TRBJ2-7	TRBD2	TRBV5-6	-
TGTGCCAGCAGCACTCCCGGGAAAGCGAACACCGGGGAGCTGTTTTTT	CASSTPGKANTGELFF	TRBJ2-2	-	TRBV6-6	-
TGTGCCAGCAGCTTATTGGGCGGGAGTTCCTACAATGAGCAGTTCTTC	CASSLLGGSSYNEQFF	TRBJ2-1	TRBD2	TRBV7-3	few
TGTGCCAGTACCTCGACAGGGACAGCATCCGAGCAGTACTTC	CASTSTGTASEQYF	TRBJ2-7	TRBD1	TRBV19	-
TGTGCCAGCAGTAGGGACTCGTCGGTCTATGGCTACACCTTC	CASSRDSSVYGYTF	TRBJ1-2	-	TRBV2	-
TGCGCCAGCAGCCAAGATTACCAGGGACTGGAGACCCAGTACTTC	CASSQDYQGLETQYF	TRBJ2-5	-	TRBV4-3	-
TGTGCCAGCAGCTTATTGGACGGGAGGAGCACAGATACGCAGTATTTT	CASSLLDGRSTDTQYF	TRBJ2-3	TRBD2	TRBV13	-
TGTGCCAGCAGTTTCATCGGACAAGCCTACGAGCAGTACTTC	CASSFIGQAYEQYF	TRBJ2-7	-	TRBV28	-
TGTGCCAGTGTACCGGGACAGGGGGCTGGGAACACTGAAGCTTTCTTT	CASVPGQGAGNTEAFF	TRBJ1-1	TRBD1	TRBV2	-
TGCGCCAGCAGCTTGGTTTTACAGGAAACCTACGAGCAGTACTTC	CASSLVLQETYEQYF	TRBJ2-7	-	TRBV5-1	-
TGTGCCAGCAGCATACTGACAGTTCCCAACTATGGCTACACCTTC	CASSILTVPNYGYTF	TRBJ1-2	-	TRBV28	-
TGTGCCAGCAGTCTTAACCCCGTACGGGATAGATCTGGAAACACCATATATTTT	CASSLNPVRDRSGNTIYF	TRBJ1-3	-	TRBV6-6	-
TGTGCCAGCAAGACAGATATGAACACTGAAGCTTTCTTT	CASKTDMNTEAFF	TRBJ1-1	-	TRBV7-8	once
TGTGCCAGTAGGGCACAGGGAAAGCTCTACTCACCCCTCCACTTT	CASRAQGKLYSPLHF	TRBJ1-6	-	TRBV19	-
TGCGCCAGCAGCCAAGCAGCCCCCCGCCCGGGGGTGGGGAGCACTGAAGCTTTCTTT	CASSQAAPRPGVGSTEAFF	TRBJ1-1	-	TRBV4-1	-
TGTGCCAGCATAGGCGCGACTAGCGGGAGTAGGGAGGCCAAAAACATTCAGTACTTC	CASIGATSGSREAKNIQYF	TRBJ2-4	TRBD2	TRBV6-4	-
TGTGCCAGCAGCTTAGATAACTACGAGCAGTACTTC	CASSLDNYEQYF	TRBJ2-7	-	TRBV7-2	once
TGTGCCAGCTTGAGCGTAGCTGGAAACACCATATATTTT	CASLSVAGNTIYF	TRBJ1-3	-	TRBV6-5	-
TGTGCCAGCAGTTTAGTAGCGGATTCACCCCTCCACTTT	CASSLVADSPLHF	TRBJ1-6	-	TRBV12-3/TRBV12-4	-
TGCGCCAGCAGCGTAGCTTATACAACTGAAGCTTTCTTT	CASSVAYTTEAFF	TRBJ1-1	-	TRBV5-1	-
TGTGCCAGCAGCCATTCGACAGGGAACTATGGCTACACCTTC	CASSHSTGNYGYTF	TRBJ1-2	TRBD1	TRBV7-3	once
TGTGCCAGCAGCTTAGCCGGGACACAATCCTACGAGCAGTACTTC	CASSLAGTQSYEQYF	TRBJ2-7	-	TRBV7-2	-
TGTGCCAGCGGGGGGGCGCGGACTGAAGCTTTCTTT	CASGGARTEAFF	TRBJ1-1	-	TRBV25-1	-
TGCGCCAGCAGCGGACAGGTCGGAGAAGCTTTCTTT	CASSGQVGEAFF	TRBJ1-1	TRBD1	TRBV5-1	-
TGCGCCAGCAGTTGGACAGGGGGCCGGGATGGCTACACCTTC	CASSWTGGRDGYTF	TRBJ1-2	TRBD1	TRBV10-1	-
TGTGCCATCAGTGGGGGACAGGGCGGCGATACGCAGTATTTT	CAISGGQGGDTQYF	TRBJ2-3	TRBD1	TRBV10-3	-
TGTGCCAGTCGGCTCGACAGGGACTATGGCTACACCTTC	CASRLDRDYGYTF	TRBJ1-2	TRBD1	TRBV19	-
TGTGCCAGCAGCGTAGTGGGACAGGGATTTGAAGATACGCAGTATTTT	CASSVVGQGFEDTQYF	TRBJ2-3	TRBD1	TRBV9	-
TGCGCCAGCAAAAAGACTAGCGATTACAATGAGCAGTTCTTC	CASKKTSDYNEQFF	TRBJ2-1	TRBD2	TRBV5-1	-
TGCGCCAGCAGCGGCGGACAGGGGCGAAATGGCTACACCTTC	CASSGGQGRNGYTF	TRBJ1-2	TRBD1	TRBV5-1	-
TGTGCCAGCAGCTTAGGCGGAACATACCAAGAGACCCAGTACTTC	CASSLGGTYQETQYF	TRBJ2-5	-	TRBV7-2	-
TGTGCCAGCAGCCGTGGGACAGTTCATGAAAAACTGTTTTTT	CASSRGTVHEKLFF	TRBJ1-4	TRBD1	TRBV6-5	-
TGTGCCAGCAGCGACAGCTCCTACGAGCAGTACTTC	CASSDSSYEQYF	TRBJ2-7	-	TRBV7-9	-
TGTGCCAGCAGTAAGACAGGGGGAGTGAACACTGAAGCTTTCTTT	CASSKTGGVNTEAFF	TRBJ1-1	TRBD1	TRBV6-2/TRBV6-3	-
TGTGCCATCAAGACTAGCGCCGATGAGCAGTTCTTC	CAIKTSADEQFF	TRBJ2-1	TRBD2	TRBV10-3	once
TGTGCCAGCAGTGAATTTGGACTAAATCAGCCCCAGCATTTT	CASSEFGLNQPQHF	TRBJ1-5	-	TRBV25-1	-
TGTGCCAGCAGTTTACGGGGTGAGCAGTTCTTC	CASSLRGEQFF	TRBJ2-1	-	TRBV28	-
TGTGCCAGCAGCCCCTCCGGGACTAGCGGGCAAGAGACCCAGTACTTC	CASSPSGTSGQETQYF	TRBJ2-5	TRBD2	TRBV9	-
TGTGCCAGCAGTTTAGGGGCGACAGCTATGCGAGGCTACACCTTC	CASSLGATAMRGYTF	TRBJ1-2	-	TRBV28	-